The 4 T cell receptor beta chains below were found in one sample sequenced in a study of blood T cells in healthy people across ages. Primed by a sample-barcoded 5' primer and a J-beta primer mix, a second PCR proceeded for 7 to 11 cycles. Each CDR3 protein is one row after TCRdb ran MiXCR on the 5' RACE reads. The profile covers some 1.5 million distinct CDR3 sequences, with 35% to 45% appearing a single time and roughly 3.7% taken by the ten largest. The specimen was blood. These receptor sequences come from a young woman in good health.

This clonotype was recorded at least ten times. The rearrangement joins TRBV29-1 to TRBJ2-1, with a weak D call TRBD2 (6 bases). The CDR3 spans 12 residues. The germline V gene has CDR1 SQVTM and CDR2 ANQGSEA. With 4 bases removed from V and 4 bases from J, the gap between germline ends came to 8 bases. CDR3: CSVGDFYNEQFF. The CDR3 DNA reads as TGCAGCGTTGGGGACTTTTACAATGAGCAGTTCTTC.

The rearrangement joins TRBV20-1 to TRBJ2-2; D gene ambiguous. Germline V CDR1 and CDR2: DFQATT, SNEGSKA (reference sequence). With 1 base removed from V and 5 bases from J, the gap between germline ends came to 8 bases. The CDR3 length is 13 residues. In nucleotides, the CDR3 is TGCAGTGCTAGAGGGTTGTTTACCGGGGAGCTGTTTTTT. Translated, it gives CSARGLFTGELFF.

This rearrangement joins TRBV7-2 to TRBJ2-5; 11 bases line up with TRBD2. The V gene end was trimmed by 3 bases and the J gene end by 3 bases; junction bases not matched to a gene: 9. CDR3 length: 17 residues. The germline CDR1 and CDR2 sequences are SGHTA and FQGNSA. CDR3 DNA: TGTGCCAGCAGCTTGCCCCTACTGGGACTAGCGGAAGAGACCCAGTACTTC. This codes for CASSLPLLGLAEETQYF.

The CDR3 region has the DNA TGTGCCAGCAGTCGCTATCCGGGTGAGCAGTTCTTC. It codes for CASSRYPGEQFF. The rearrangement joins TRBV12-3 or TRBV12-4 to TRBJ2-1; D is unresolved. Between the trimmed V and J ends, which lost 5 bases and 9 bases, there was a span of 11 bases. The CDR3 loop spans 12 amino acids.